Listed here are 14 T cell receptor beta chains from one sample, sequenced in a study of blood T cell repertoires in COVID-19. Clones were sequenced by immunoSEQ multiplex PCR, and TCRdb holds only the in-frame ones, with some missing. The repertoire holds about 130,000 clones, with approximately 81% as singletons. Source material: peripheral blood. These receptors all stem from a woman aged 45-65 years with acute or convalescent COVID-19.

The rearrangement uses TRBV5-1 and TRBJ1-2, with no clear D. The CDR3 covers 13 residues. Looked up from germline, CDR1 is SGHRS and CDR2 is YFSETQ. Trimming stripped 4 bases from V and 4 bases from J, with 11 bases between. This chain's CDR3 is CASSAGSSYGYTF. The CDR3, as DNA: TGCGCCAGCAGCGCAGGCAGTTCCTATGGCTACACCTTC.

This chain connects TRBV19 to TRBJ1-1, with unresolved D. V shed 1 base and J shed 1 base, with 10 bases lying between them. The germline CDR1 and CDR2 sequences are LNHDA and SQIVND (reference sequence). CDR3 length: 15 residues. The CDR3 coding sequence is TGTGCCAGTAGTATAGTAGGAGTAACGAACACTGAAGCTTTCTTT. Translated, it gives CASSIVGVTNTEAFF.

This sequence joins TRBV7-8 and TRBJ2-1, with a weak D call TRBD2 (6 bases). Germline V gene lookup returns CDR1 SGHVS and CDR2 FQNEAQ. The CDR3 is made up of 13 amino acids. V dropped 5 bases and J dropped 8 bases, with 13 bases sitting between them. DNA for the CDR3: TGTGCCAGCAGCCCCCGACTAGTCGATGAGCAGTTCTTC. It codes for CASSPRLVDEQFF.

This clone was found once. The rearrangement links TRBV4-2 to TRBJ2-5; D might be TRBD2 (6 bases). The germline V gene has CDR1 LGHNA and CDR2 YNFKEQ. The germline V and J ends were trimmed by 3 bases and 1 base, with 12 bases remaining between them. CDR3 size: 15 residues. CDR3 nucleotides: TGTGCCAGCAGCCAGCACTCGGGACTCCAAGAGACCCAGTACTTC. This gives the protein CASSQHSGLQETQYF.

This rearrangement joins TRBV19 to TRBJ2-1; 12 bases fit TRBD2. Germline CDR1 reads LNHDA; CDR2 reads SQIVND (reference sequence). Trimming removed 6 bases from V and 5 bases from J; junction bases left unmatched: 8. The length of the CDR3 is 16 residues. The CDR3 coding sequence is TGTGCCAGTAGCAATGCCCCTAGCGGGAGGGACAATGAGCAGTTCTTC. Amino acids: CASSNAPSGRDNEQFF.

This sequence joins TRBV10-1 and TRBJ2-2; 8 positions match TRBD1. Germline V CDR1 and CDR2: WNHNN, SYGVQD (reference sequence). With 2 bases clipped from V and 7 bases from J, the junction kept 6 bases outside the gene matches. This CDR3 has 15 amino acids. The CDR3 coding sequence is TGCGCCAGCAGTGAGGCAGGGGGCGACGGCGGGGAGCTGTTTTTT. Amino acids: CASSEAGGDGGELFF.

V is TRBV5-1 and J is TRBJ1-5; D ambiguous. V lost 0 bases, J lost 2 bases, and 9 bases lay in between. Germline values: CDR1 SGHRS, CDR2 YFSETQ. The CDR3 loop spans 15 amino acids. The CDR3 protein is CASSLGEARNQPQHF. The CDR3 nucleotides read TGCGCCAGCAGCTTGGGAGAGGCACGCAATCAGCCCCAGCATTTT.

The chain carries TRBV3-1 (or the pseudogene TRBV3-2) and TRBJ1-5, with D uncertain. V shed 1 base and J shed 4 bases, with 11 bases lying between them. CDR3 size: 15 residues. Germline assignment: CDR1 LGHDT and CDR2 YNNKEL (reference sequence). CDR3 DNA: TGTGCCAGCAGCCAAGTCTACGGCGGTAATCAGCCCCAGCATTTT. This gives the protein CASSQVYGGNQPQHF.

The rearrangement uses TRBV2 and TRBJ1-5; 9 bases align to TRBD1. Looked up from germline, CDR1 is SNHLY and CDR2 is FYNNEI. The CDR3 is made up of 14 amino acids. Losses at the gene ends were 7 bases for V and 6 bases for J; bases not matched to a gene: 7. The DNA for the CDR3 is TGTGCCAGCAAGGGGACAGGGACGAGTCAGCCCCAGCATTTT. Amino acid sequence: CASKGTGTSQPQHF. The variable domain in full, with the rest retrieved from reference TRBV2 and TRBJ1-5, is EPEVTQTPSHQVTQMGQEVILRCVPISNHLYFYWYRQILGQKVEFLVSFYNNEISEKSEIFDDQFSVERPDGSNFTLKIRSTKLEDSAMYFCASKGTGTSQPQHFGDGTRLSIL.

V usage is TRBV7-9 and J usage is TRBJ1-5, with TRBD1 matching 10 bases. V lost 0 bases and J lost 4; bases outside the gene matches: 3. The CDR3 has 16 amino acids. The germline CDR1 and CDR2 sequences are SEHNR and FQNEAQ (reference sequence). The CDR3 protein is CASSLAAGQGNQPQHF. The CDR3 DNA reads as TGTGCCAGCAGCTTAGCCGCGGGACAGGGGAATCAGCCCCAGCATTTT.

This clone came up once. This chain joins TRBV6-5 and TRBJ2-3, with TRBD1 as a possible D gene (5 bases). The CDR3 extends over 13 amino acids. Looked up from germline, CDR1 is MNHEY and CDR2 is SVGAGI. Trimming removed 5 bases from V and 4 bases from J, with 10 bases in between. The CDR3 DNA sequence: TGTGCCAGCAGTCCCAGGGCTCCAGATACGCAGTATTTT. It translates to CASSPRAPDTQYF.

This sequence joins TRBV5-1 and TRBJ2-2; D perhaps matches TRBD1 (6 bases). CDR1 and CDR2 (germline): SGHRS, YFSETQ. V was cut by 5 bases and J by 0 bases, with 11 bases left in between. This CDR3 region has 15 residues. CDR3 region: CASSEGQPNTGELFF. The CDR3, as DNA: TGCGCCAGCAGTGAAGGACAGCCGAACACCGGGGAGCTGTTTTTT.

This clone appeared a few times. The V call is TRBV5-1, the J call TRBJ2-7; 7 nucleotides align to TRBD1. Trimming removed 6 bases from V and 2 bases from J; junction bases left unmatched: 8. CDR3 length equals 14 residues. From germline, CDR1 is SGHRS and CDR2 YFSETQ. The CDR3 sequence: CASKRDSTTYEQYF. Here the CDR3 DNA reads TGCGCCAGCAAACGGGACAGCACAACCTACGAGCAGTACTTC.

This chain joins TRBV19 and TRBJ1-5; possibly TRBD1 for D (5 bases). The CDR3 has 14 residues. Germline V gives CDR1 LNHDA, CDR2 SQIVND (reference sequence). V lost 1 base and J 6 bases, leaving 10 bases between the germline ends. In DNA, the CDR3 is TGTGCCAGTAGTATAGGGGGACTGGGTCAGCCCCAGCATTTT. Encoded protein: CASSIGGLGQPQHF.